The 15 T cell receptor beta chains presented below share a single source sample, sequenced in a study of CD8 T cells in ankylosing spondylitis. TCRdb ran MiXCR on the 5' RACE reads and lists one entry per CDR3 protein. The sample lists 150,000 to 200,000 distinct CDR3 sequences; around 10% were seen once. The sample comprised blood, either unsorted or a sorted T cell fraction (not recorded which). These receptors all come from a male donor with ankylosing spondylitis or in good health (not recorded which).

This clonotype was picked up many times. This rearrangement joins TRBV18 to TRBJ2-1, with D unclear. The CDR3 spans 13 residues. The V and J ends lost 1 base and 7 bases respectively, with 8 bases between them. Germline V gene data show CDR1 as KGHSH and CDR2 as LQKENI. The chain's CDR3 is CASSPLRANEQFF. The CDR3 bases are TGTGCCAGCTCACCACTTAGAGCGAATGAGCAGTTCTTC.

This chain uses TRBV20-1 with TRBJ2-7; D gene unclear. CDR3 length: 14 residues. Germline assignment: CDR1 DFQATT and CDR2 SNEGSKA (reference sequence). The V end lost 3 bases, the J end lost 5 bases, and 17 bases lay between the germline ends. CDR3 nucleotides: TGCAGTGCTAGTCTTGGGGTCAGAGTTAACGAGCAGTACTTC. Residues: CSASLGVRVNEQYF.

This clonotype has more than one count but fewer than ten. In nucleotides, the CDR3 is TGTGCCAGCAGTACCGAAGGAGGGGGCGAGACTATGGATGGCTACACCTTC. Translation gives CASSTEGGGETMDGYTF. The chain joins TRBV12-3 or TRBV12-4 to TRBJ1-2; 7 nucleotides agree with TRBD1. The CDR3 consists of 17 residues. J gave up 6 bases and V 5 bases, and 18 bases lay outside the gene matches.

This chain joins TRBV29-1 and TRBJ1-2; 10 bases match TRBD1. The CDR3 is 13 residues long. Germline CDR1 reads SQVTM; CDR2 reads ANQGSEA. Trimming removed 7 bases from V and 5 bases from J; junction bases left unmatched: 7. In nucleotides, the CDR3 is TGCAGCGCCGGACAGGGGGAGTCTTATGGCTACACCTTC. The encoded protein is CSAGQGESYGYTF.

This clonotype was seen at least ten times. The J gene is TRBJ1-4, the V gene TRBV28; D is ambiguous. The ends were cut back, 3 bases at V and 8 bases at J, with 13 bases in the middle. Germline values: CDR1 MDHEN, CDR2 SYDVKM. The CDR3 runs to 14 residues. The CDR3 DNA is TGTGCCAGCAGTTTTTACGAAGGCCGGGAAAAACTGTTTTTT. Protein sequence: CASSFYEGREKLFF.

The rearrangement links TRBV6-1 to TRBJ2-3; D uncertain. Germline V lookup: CDR1 MNHNS, CDR2 SASEGT. This CDR3 comprises 16 residues. Trimming shortened V by 2 bases and J by 5 bases, and 17 bases separated the two germline ends. This chain's CDR3 is CASSEPGRRRRDTQYF. CDR3 nucleotides: TGTGCCAGCAGTGAACCCGGCCGCAGAAGGAGAGATACGCAGTATTTT.

The V call is TRBV12-3 or TRBV12-4, the J call TRBJ2-5; D might be TRBD2 (6 bases). V was cut by 4 bases and J by 7 bases, with 13 bases left in between. The CDR3 contains 13 residues. The CDR3 DNA reads as TGTGCCAGCAGTTCGGGACTCCTTGGGACCCAGTACTTC. This sequence encodes CASSSGLLGTQYF.

At least ten counts were recorded for this clonotype. CDR3 region: CASSQDLRPHGSNEQFF. The CDR3 DNA reads as TGCGCCAGCAGCCAAGATTTAAGGCCTCACGGTTCCAATGAGCAGTTCTTC. This chain links TRBV4-3 with TRBJ2-1; no clear D. Germline loops: CDR1 LGHNA, CDR2 YSLEER. Trimming removed 0 bases from V and 6 bases from J, with 18 bases in between. This CDR3 region has 17 residues.

The gene calls are TRBV29-1 and TRBJ2-5; 9 nucleotides match TRBD2. This CDR3 has 15 amino acids. The germline gives CDR1 SQVTM, CDR2 ANQGSEA. Losses at the gene ends were 6 bases for V and 5 bases for J; bases not matched to a gene: 13. The chain's CDR3 is CSVVGLAKTRETQYF. DNA of the CDR3: TGCAGCGTCGTGGGACTAGCTAAAACAAGGGAGACCCAGTACTTC.

This clonotype was counted ten times or more. This chain connects TRBV3-1 to TRBJ2-7; a weak D match, TRBD2 (5 bases). V lost 3 bases, J lost 1 base, and 10 bases lay in between. The CDR3 is 14 amino acids. CDR1 is LGHDT and CDR2 is YNNKEL in the germline V gene (reference sequence). This chain's CDR3 is CASSHLTSSYEQYF. The CDR3, as DNA: TGTGCCAGCAGCCACCTTACTAGTTCCTACGAGCAGTACTTC.

The rearrangement uses TRBV28 and TRBJ2-3; 13 bases map to TRBD2. Germline loops: CDR1 MDHEN, CDR2 SYDVKM. The length of the CDR3 is 15 residues. The V and J ends lost 6 bases and 6 bases, in that order; junction bases with no gene match: 6. The CDR3 is CASSATSGGADTQYF. DNA for the CDR3: TGTGCCAGCAGCGCTACTAGCGGGGGGGCGGATACGCAGTATTTT.

The chain has TRBV7-2 and TRBJ1-5; D uncertain. The germline V and J ends were trimmed by 5 bases and 1 base, with 12 bases remaining between them. Germline lookup yields CDR1 SGHTA and CDR2 FQGNSA. The CDR3 is made up of 15 amino acids. The CDR3, as DNA: TGTGCCAGCAGCCCCGACGGGAAAAGCAATCAGCCCCAGCATTTT. Translation: CASSPDGKSNQPQHF.

This clonotype was seen only a few times. This chain connects TRBV9 to TRBJ1-6, with no clear D. The CDR3 consists of 15 residues. Germline CDR1 is SGDLS and CDR2 is YYNGEE. V lost 2 bases, J lost 8 bases, and 14 bases lay in between. In DNA, the CDR3 is TGTGCCAGCAGCGTCTCAGGCCTCGGGGATTCACCCCTCCACTTT. It specifies CASSVSGLGDSPLHF.

There are a few counts of this clonotype. This chain links TRBV12-3 or TRBV12-4 with TRBJ2-3; 9 bases are shared with TRBD2. V was clipped by 5 bases and J by 4 bases; unmatched bases: 10. CDR3 length equals 16 residues. The CDR3 DNA reads as TGTGCCAGCAGTCCTACTAGCGGGCAATGGGCAGATACGCAGTATTTT. Its translation is CASSPTSGQWADTQYF.

V gene TRBV7-8 combines with J gene TRBJ2-7; tentatively, D is TRBD1 or TRBD2 (5 bases each). The CDR3 has 13 amino acids. Germline V lookup: CDR1 SGHVS, CDR2 FQNEAQ. The V end was cut by 10 bases, the J end by 4 bases, with 17 bases between. The CDR3 DNA reads TGTGCCATGGGACCGAAGGACCCTTACGAGCAGTACTTC. Translating gives CAMGPKDPYEQYF. Full variable domain (missing parts from reference TRBV7-8 and TRBJ2-7): GAGVSQSPRYKVAKRGQDVALRCDPISGHVSLFWYQQALGQGPEFLTYFQNEAQLDKSGLPSDRFFAERPEGSVSTLKIQRTQQEDSAVYLCAMGPKDPYEQYFGPGTRLTVT.